The text below deals with one TCR beta chain. The data are from a study of T cell clusters in autoimmune cytopenias. Study-wide context: TRB sequencing had a median approximately 50,000 reads and 2,000 to 2,500 distinct clonotypes per sample.

Approximately 40,000 genome equivalents of blood DNA were amplified for TRB. The CDR3 has 19 amino acids. Germline V CDR1 and CDR2: SEHNR, FQNEAQ (reference sequence). Multiplex touch-down PCR amplified TRB using TRB-A and TRB-B pools in one tube. TCRdb re-called the multiplex PCR reads; one entry per CDR3 protein, DNA not given. The sample has fewer than 8,500 distinct CDR3 sequences; the top ten hold approximately 5.1%. This sequence was found in a human donor with an autoimmune cytopenia or autoimmune hepatitis (not recorded which). The specimen was peripheral blood. This chain uses TRBV7-9 with TRBJ2-5; TCRdb reports TRBD2, a call that lacks DNA to check it against. The CDR3 loop is CASSLGATSGSRYQETQYF.